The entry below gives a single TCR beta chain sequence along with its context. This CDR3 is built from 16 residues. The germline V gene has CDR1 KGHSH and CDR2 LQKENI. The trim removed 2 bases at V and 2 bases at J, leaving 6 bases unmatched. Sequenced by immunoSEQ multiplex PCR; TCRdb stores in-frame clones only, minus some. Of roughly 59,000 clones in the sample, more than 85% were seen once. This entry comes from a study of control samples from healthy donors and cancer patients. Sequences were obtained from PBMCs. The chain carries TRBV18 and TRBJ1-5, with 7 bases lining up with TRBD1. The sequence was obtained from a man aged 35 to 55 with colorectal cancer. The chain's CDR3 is CASSPSGQVRNQPQHF. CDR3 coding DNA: TGTGCCAGCTCACCATCCGGACAGGTCCGCAATCAGCCCCAGCATTTT.